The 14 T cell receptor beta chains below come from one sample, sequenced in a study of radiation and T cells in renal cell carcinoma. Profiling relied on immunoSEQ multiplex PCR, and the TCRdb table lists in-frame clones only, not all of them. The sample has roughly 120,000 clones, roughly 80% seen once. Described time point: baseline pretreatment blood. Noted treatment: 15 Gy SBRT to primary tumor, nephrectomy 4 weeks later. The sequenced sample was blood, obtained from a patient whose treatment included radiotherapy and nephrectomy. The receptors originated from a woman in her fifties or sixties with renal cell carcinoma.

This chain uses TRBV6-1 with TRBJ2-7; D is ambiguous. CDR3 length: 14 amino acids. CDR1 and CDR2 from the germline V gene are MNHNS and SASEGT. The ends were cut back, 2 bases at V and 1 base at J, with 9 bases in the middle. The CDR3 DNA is TGTGCCAGCAGTGAACAGGCTCCATCCTACGAGCAGTACTTC. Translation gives CASSEQAPSYEQYF.

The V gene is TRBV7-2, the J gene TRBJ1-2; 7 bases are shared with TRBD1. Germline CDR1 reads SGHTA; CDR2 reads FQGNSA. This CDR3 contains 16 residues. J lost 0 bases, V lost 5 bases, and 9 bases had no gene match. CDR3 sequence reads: CASSQGTVVANYGYTF. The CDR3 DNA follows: TGTGCCAGCAGCCAGGGGACAGTTGTAGCTAACTATGGCTACACCTTC. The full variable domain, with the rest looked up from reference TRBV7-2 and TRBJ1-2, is GAGVSQSPSNKVTEKGKDVELRCDPISGHTALYWYRQSLGQGLEFLIYFQGNSAPDKSGLPSDRFSAERTGGSVSTLTIQRTQQEDSAVYLCASSQGTVVANYGYTFGSGTRLTVV.

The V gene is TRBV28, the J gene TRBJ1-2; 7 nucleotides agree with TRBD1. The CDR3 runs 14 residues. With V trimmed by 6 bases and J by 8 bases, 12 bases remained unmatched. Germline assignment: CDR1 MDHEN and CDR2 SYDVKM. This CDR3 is CASSYNPGGGGYTF. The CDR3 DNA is TGTGCCAGCAGCTACAATCCAGGGGGAGGGGGCTACACCTTC.

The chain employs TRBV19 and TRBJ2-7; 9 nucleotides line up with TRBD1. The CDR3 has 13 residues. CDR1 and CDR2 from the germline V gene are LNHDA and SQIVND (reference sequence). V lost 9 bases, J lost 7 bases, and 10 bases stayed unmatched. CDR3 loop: CASQEQGAREQYF. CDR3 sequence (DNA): TGTGCCAGCCAGGAACAGGGGGCGCGGGAGCAGTACTTC. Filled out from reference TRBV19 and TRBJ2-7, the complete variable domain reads DGGITQSPKYLFRKEGQNVTLSCEQNLNHDAMYWYRQDPGQGLRLIYYSQIVNDFQKGDIAEGYSVSREKKESFPLTVTSAQKNPTAFYLCASQEQGAREQYFGPGTRLTVT.

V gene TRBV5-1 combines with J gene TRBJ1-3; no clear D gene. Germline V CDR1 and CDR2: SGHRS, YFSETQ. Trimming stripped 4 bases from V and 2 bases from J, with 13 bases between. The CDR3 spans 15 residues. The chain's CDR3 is CASSPVSFTGNTIYF. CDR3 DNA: TGCGCCAGCAGCCCCGTTTCGTTTACTGGAAACACCATATATTTT.

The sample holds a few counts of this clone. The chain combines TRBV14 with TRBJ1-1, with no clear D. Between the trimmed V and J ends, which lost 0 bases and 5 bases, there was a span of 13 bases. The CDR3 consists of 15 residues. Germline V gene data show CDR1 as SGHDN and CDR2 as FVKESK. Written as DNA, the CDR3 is TGTGCCAGCAGCCAAGATCCGGGAATCCTAACTGAAGCTTTCTTT. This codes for CASSQDPGILTEAFF.

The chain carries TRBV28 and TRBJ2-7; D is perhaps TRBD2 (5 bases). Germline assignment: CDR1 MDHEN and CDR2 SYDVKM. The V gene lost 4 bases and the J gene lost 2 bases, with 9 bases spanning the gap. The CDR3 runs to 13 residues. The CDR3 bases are TGTGCCAGCAGTTGGACTCCTGCCTACGAGCAGTACTTC. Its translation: CASSWTPAYEQYF. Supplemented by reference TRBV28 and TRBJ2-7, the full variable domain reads DVKVTQSSRYLVKRTGEKVFLECVQDMDHENMFWYRQDPGLGLRLIYFSYDVKMKEKGDIPEGYSVSREKKERFSLILESASTNQTSMYLCASSWTPAYEQYFGPGTRLTVT.

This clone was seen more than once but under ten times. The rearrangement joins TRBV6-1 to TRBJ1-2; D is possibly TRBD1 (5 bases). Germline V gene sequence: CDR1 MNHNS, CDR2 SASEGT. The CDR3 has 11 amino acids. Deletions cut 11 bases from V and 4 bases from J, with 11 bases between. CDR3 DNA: TGTGCCGCCGGGGGGGGCTATGGCTACACCTTC. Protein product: CAAGGGYGYTF.

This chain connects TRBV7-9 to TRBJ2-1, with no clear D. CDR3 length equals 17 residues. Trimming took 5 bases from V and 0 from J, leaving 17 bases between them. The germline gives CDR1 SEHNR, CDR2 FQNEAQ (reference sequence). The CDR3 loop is CASSDLGMITSYNEQFF. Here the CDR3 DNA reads TGTGCCAGCAGCGACCTGGGGATGATAACCTCCTACAATGAGCAGTTCTTC.

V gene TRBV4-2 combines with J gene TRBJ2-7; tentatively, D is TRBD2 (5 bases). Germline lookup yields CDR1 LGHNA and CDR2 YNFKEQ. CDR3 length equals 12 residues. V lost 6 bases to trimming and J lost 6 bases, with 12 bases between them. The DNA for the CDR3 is TGTGCCAGCAGTTACGGCGAGGGCGAGCAGTACTTC. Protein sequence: CASSYGEGEQYF.

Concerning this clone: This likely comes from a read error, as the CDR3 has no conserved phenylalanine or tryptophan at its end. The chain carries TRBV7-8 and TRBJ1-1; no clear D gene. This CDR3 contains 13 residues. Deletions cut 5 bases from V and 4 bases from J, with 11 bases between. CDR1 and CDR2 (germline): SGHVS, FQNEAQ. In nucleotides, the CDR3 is TGTGCCAGCAGCCAGAGAACGCTCACTGAAGCTTTCTCT. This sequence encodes CASSQRTLTEAFS.

CDR3 DNA: TGTGCCAGCAGCCGCGCCGGGACAGGGTCCTACGAGCAGTACTTC. Translation: CASSRAGTGSYEQYF. The chain joins TRBV6-5 to TRBJ2-7, with 9 bases matching TRBD1. V shed 6 bases and J 1 base; nucleotides not matched to a gene: 7. The CDR3 runs to 15 residues. Germline V CDR1 and CDR2: MNHEY, SVGAGI.

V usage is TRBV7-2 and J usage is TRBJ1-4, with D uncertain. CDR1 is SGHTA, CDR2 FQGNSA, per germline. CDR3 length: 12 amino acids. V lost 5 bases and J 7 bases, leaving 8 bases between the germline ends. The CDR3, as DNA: TGTGCCAGCAGCCCCGGTGGTGAAAAACTGTTTTTT. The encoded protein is CASSPGGEKLFF. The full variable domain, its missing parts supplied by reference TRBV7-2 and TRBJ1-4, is GAGVSQSPSNKVTEKGKDVELRCDPISGHTALYWYRQSLGQGLEFLIYFQGNSAPDKSGLPSDRFSAERTGGSVSTLTIQRTQQEDSAVYLCASSPGGEKLFFGSGTQLSVL.

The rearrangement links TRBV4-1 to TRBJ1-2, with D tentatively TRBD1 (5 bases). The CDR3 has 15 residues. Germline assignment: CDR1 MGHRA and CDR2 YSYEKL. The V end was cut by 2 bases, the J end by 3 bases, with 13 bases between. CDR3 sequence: CASSQRDSYDYGYTF. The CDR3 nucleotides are TGCGCCAGCAGCCAACGAGACAGTTACGACTATGGCTACACCTTC.